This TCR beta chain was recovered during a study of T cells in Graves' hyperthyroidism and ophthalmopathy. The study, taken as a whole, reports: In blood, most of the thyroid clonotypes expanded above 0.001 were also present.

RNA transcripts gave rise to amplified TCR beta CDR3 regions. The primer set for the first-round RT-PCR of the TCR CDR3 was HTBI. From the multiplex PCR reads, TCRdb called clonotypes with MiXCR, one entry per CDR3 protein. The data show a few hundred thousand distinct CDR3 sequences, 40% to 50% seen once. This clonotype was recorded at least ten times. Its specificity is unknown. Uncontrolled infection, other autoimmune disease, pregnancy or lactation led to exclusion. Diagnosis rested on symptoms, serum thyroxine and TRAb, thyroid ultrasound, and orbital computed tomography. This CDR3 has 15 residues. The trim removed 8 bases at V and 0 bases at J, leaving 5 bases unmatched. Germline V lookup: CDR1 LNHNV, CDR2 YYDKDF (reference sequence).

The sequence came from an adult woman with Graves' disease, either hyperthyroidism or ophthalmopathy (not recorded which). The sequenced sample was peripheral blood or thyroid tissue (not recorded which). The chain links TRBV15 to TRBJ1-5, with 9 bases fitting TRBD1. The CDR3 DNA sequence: TGTGCCACCGGACAGGGGACCCATAGCAATCAGCCCCAGCATTTT. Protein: CATGQGTHSNQPQHF.